The clone carrying this T cell receptor (beta chain) was counted once. Germline-derived CDR1 and CDR2 are SGDLS and YYNGEE. V lost 0 bases, J lost 2 bases, and 1 base stayed unmatched. The CDR3 spans 14 residues. These data originate in a study of technical replicates of blood from a few donors. Sequenced by immunoSEQ multiplex PCR; TCRdb stores in-frame clones only, minus some. This table has more than 65,000 clones, 91% appearing once. The specimen was T cells isolated from PBMCs. This clonotype was sampled from a human donor in good health. The chain uses TRBV9 and TRBJ1-2; TRBD1 matches at 7 bases. The CDR3, as DNA: TGTGCCAGCAGCGTAGGGGGACAGAACTATGGCTACACCTTC. Protein product: CASSVGGQNYGYTF.